The T cell receptor (beta chain) under discussion was sequenced for a study of PD-1 blockade in classical Hodgkin lymphoma. Every patient relapsed after autologous stem cell transplantation, and brentuximab vedotin exposure varied. TCRdb's table, derived via immunoSEQ multiplex PCR, lists solely in-frame clones and lacks some. There are roughly 41,000 clones in the sample; 76% occur only once, and approximately 20% lies in the top ten. The V end lost 5 bases, the J end lost 3 bases, and 1 base lay between the germline ends. Per the germline V gene, CDR1 is KGHSH and CDR2 is LQKENI. The CDR3 runs to 11 residues.

The genes are TRBV18 and TRBJ2-2; D is ambiguous. The sequencing here drew on peripheral blood mononuclear cells (PBMCs), taken at baseline. This TCR derives from a human donor with classical Hodgkin lymphoma. CDR3 residues: CASSDTGELFF. CDR3 DNA sequence: TGTGCCAGCTCAGACACCGGGGAGCTGTTTTTT. Looking up the rest from reference TRBV18 and TRBJ2-2 gives the full variable domain: NAGVMQNPRHLVRRRGQEARLRCSPMKGHSHVYWYRQLPEEGLKFMVYLQKENIIDESGMPKERFSAEFPKEGPSILRIQQVVRGDSAAYFCASSDTGELFFGEGSRLTVL.